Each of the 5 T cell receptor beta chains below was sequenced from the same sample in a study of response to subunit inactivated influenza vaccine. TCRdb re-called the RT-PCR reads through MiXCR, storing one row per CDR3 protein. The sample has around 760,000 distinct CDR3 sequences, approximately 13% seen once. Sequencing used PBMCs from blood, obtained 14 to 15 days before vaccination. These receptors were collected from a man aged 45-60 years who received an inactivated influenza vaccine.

CDR3 DNA: TGTGCCAGCAGGCGTGACAGGGACATGAACACTGAAGCTTTCTTT. It specifies CASRRDRDMNTEAFF. The rearrangement uses TRBV12-3 or TRBV12-4 and TRBJ1-1; TRBD1 matches at 7 bases. V shed 6 bases and J 0 bases; nucleotides not matched to a gene: 7. The CDR3 has 15 residues.

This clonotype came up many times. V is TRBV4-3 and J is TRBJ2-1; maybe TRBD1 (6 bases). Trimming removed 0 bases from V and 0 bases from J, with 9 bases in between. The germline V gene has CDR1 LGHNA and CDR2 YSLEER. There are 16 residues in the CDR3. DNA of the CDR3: TGCGCCAGCAGCCAAGAGAGGGGGAGCTCCTACAATGAGCAGTTCTTC. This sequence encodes CASSQERGSSYNEQFF.

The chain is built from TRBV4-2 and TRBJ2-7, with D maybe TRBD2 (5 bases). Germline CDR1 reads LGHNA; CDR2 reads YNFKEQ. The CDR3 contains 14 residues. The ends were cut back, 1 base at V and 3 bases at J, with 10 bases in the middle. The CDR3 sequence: CASSQVGVGYEQYF. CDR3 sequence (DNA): TGTGCCAGCAGCCAAGTGGGAGTGGGCTACGAGCAGTACTTC.

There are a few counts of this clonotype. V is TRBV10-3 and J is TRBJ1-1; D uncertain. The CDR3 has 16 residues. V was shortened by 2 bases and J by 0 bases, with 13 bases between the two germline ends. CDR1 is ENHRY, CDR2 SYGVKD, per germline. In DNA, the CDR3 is TGTGCCATCAGTGAGGCTGAGGTCTCCATGAACACTGAAGCTTTCTTT. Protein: CAISEAEVSMNTEAFF.

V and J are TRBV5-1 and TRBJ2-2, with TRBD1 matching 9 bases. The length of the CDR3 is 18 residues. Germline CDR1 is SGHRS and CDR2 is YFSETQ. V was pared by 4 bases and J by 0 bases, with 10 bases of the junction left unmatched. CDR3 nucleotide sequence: TGCGCCAGCAGCCCCGGGACAGGGTGGTTCGCGAACACCGGGGAGCTGTTTTTT. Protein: CASSPGTGWFANTGELFF.